This T cell receptor (beta chain) was sequenced in a study of regulatory T cells in long-lasting Graves disease. Overall study results and limits: Favored gene segments in persistent disease were TRBV28, TRBJ1-2 and TRBJ2-5.

iRepertoire HTBI primers and Arm-PCR of CDR3 regions built TCR beta libraries. TCRdb ran MiXCR on the multiplex PCR reads and lists one entry per CDR3 protein. The sample records 540,000 or so distinct CDR3 sequences, roughly 12% being singletons. The CDR3 is made up of 16 amino acids. V dropped 7 bases and J dropped 2 bases, with 19 bases sitting between them. Time point indicated: newly diagnosed GD, antithyroid drugs for less than 3 months. From RNA extracted from PBMCs, the TCR library was made. Collection of peripheral blood (about 10 milliliters) was done using EDTA tubes. This clonotype was counted many times. The target antigen is unknown. These data were likewise used in another study, on T cells in Graves' hyperthyroidism and ophthalmopathy.

V is TRBV12-3 or TRBV12-4 and J is TRBJ2-3; D remains unclear. Sequenced material: peripheral blood mononuclear cells (PBMCs), taken at new diagnosis, from a patient treated with antithyroid drugs. The source is a man aged 25-40 years with Graves disease. Written as DNA, the CDR3 is TGTGCCAGCATGGGAATGGTAGGCCAAAACACAGATACGCAGTATTTT. Protein: CASMGMVGQNTDTQYF.